The rows below give T cell receptor beta chains drawn from one sample of a study of T cell responses to AZD1222 COVID-19 vaccine. Clones were read by immunoSEQ multiplex PCR, and TCRdb kept only the in-frame ones, dropping some. The data show 20,000 to 30,000 clones, around 87% seen once. The material was peripheral blood, obtained 28 days after the second AZD1222 dose. All receptors derive from an adult who received the AZD1222 COVID-19 vaccine. The conserved cysteine and the conserved F or W are not part of the CDR3 here.

V	J	CDR3
TRBV30	TRBJ2-2	AWSVPGSYTGELF
TRBV5-4	TRBJ2-1	ASSLSRDEQF
TRBV18	TRBJ2-1	ASSPRTGDLYNEQF
TRBV3-1/TRBV3-2	TRBJ2-1	ASSQDWFGWNEQF
TRBV7-2	TRBJ1-3	ASSLGGTPLNTIY
TRBV7-9	TRBJ2-2	ASSLGGTNGELF
TRBV21-1	TRBJ2-1	ASSKVQRDYNEQF
TRBV7-3	TRBJ2-3	ASSSLGGSTSTDTQY
TRBV10-3	TRBJ2-1	AINSGNTYNEQF
TRBV7-2	TRBJ2-2	ASSSRVSRLF